Listed below are T cell receptor beta chains from one sample, sequenced in a study of T cells after yellow fever vaccination. TCRdb passed the 5' RACE reads through MiXCR, listing each CDR3 protein once. Among more than 300,000 distinct CDR3 sequences listed, about 10% were seen once. The sample in question was CD4+ T cells sorted from PBMCs, obtained 45 days after the yellow fever booster vaccination. The receptors shown here come from a man between 18 and 35 years old who received the YFV17D yellow fever vaccine. The CDR3 runs from the conserved cysteine through the conserved F or W. Fields, in order: J gene, clone size, V gene, CDR3 protein. The listing skips clone size in some rows; elsewhere it reads once, few, many or a size class.

J: TRBJ2-2; size: few; V: TRBV7-3; CDR3: CASRPSAGELFF
J: TRBJ2-5; size: .; V: TRBV10-3; CDR3: CAISGTGIGETQYF
J: TRBJ1-2; size: few; V: TRBV6-5; CDR3: CASRFNYGYTF
J: TRBJ1-2; size: few; V: TRBV29-1; CDR3: CSGEGQGNYGYTF
J: TRBJ1-6; size: .; V: TRBV6-5; CDR3: CASRSNRWGASSPLHF
J: TRBJ2-1; size: many; V: TRBV7-3; CDR3: CASSPDGGGAREQFF
J: TRBJ2-3; size: .; V: TRBV7-9; CDR3: CASSNSDTQYF
J: TRBJ1-2; size: many; V: TRBV5-1; CDR3: CASSLGSGGTYGYTF
J: TRBJ1-4; size: .; V: TRBV5-1; CDR3: CASSGDTGGEKLFF
J: TRBJ1-5; size: few; V: TRBV12-3/TRBV12-4; CDR3: CASRLDGRGQPQHF
J: TRBJ2-5; size: .; V: TRBV24-1; CDR3: CATSVGVPETQYF
J: TRBJ2-1; size: many; V: TRBV7-2; CDR3: CASSPPSYNEQFF
J: TRBJ1-2; size: .; V: TRBV27; CDR3: CASRPGQGASGYTF
J: TRBJ1-1; size: few; V: TRBV4-1; CDR3: CASSQVNGNTEAFF
J: TRBJ1-1; size: .; V: TRBV7-2; CDR3: CASTLLGDTEAFF
J: TRBJ1-5; size: few; V: TRBV18; CDR3: CASSPSTGYQPQHF
J: TRBJ2-1; size: many; V: TRBV18; CDR3: CASSRADSREQFF
J: TRBJ2-3; size: many; V: TRBV2; CDR3: CASSLGGLTDTQYF